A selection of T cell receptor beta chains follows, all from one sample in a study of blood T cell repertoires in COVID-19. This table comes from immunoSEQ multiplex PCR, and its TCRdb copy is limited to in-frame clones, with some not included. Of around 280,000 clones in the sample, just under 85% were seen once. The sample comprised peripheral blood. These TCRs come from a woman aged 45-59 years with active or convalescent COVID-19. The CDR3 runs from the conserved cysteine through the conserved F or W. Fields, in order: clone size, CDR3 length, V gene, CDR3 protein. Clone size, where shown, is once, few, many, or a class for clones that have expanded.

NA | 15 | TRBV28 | CASSLTEGRHWEQYF
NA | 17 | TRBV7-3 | CASSFLGGQGNTGELFF
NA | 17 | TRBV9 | CASSVEGLAGGKETQYF
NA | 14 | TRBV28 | CASSLSRALETQYF
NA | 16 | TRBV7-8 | CASSLALATSSYEQYF
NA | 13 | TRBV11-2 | CASSHYTNSPLHF
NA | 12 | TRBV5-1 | CASSLGAGEAFF
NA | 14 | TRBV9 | CASSVGWEGGGYTF
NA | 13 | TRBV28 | CASSLEEKYEQYF
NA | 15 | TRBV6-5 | CASSPWGQGYQPQHF
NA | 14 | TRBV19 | CASSAAGGGYEQYF
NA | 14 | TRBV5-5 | CASSLWDKMALAFF
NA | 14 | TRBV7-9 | CASSLEWGTGTVFF
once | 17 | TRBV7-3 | CASSLGRRGSNTGELFF
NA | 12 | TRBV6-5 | CASKGGGQPQHF
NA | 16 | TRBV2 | CASSTVSGTSPYEQYF
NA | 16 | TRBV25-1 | CASSELISGRSETQYF
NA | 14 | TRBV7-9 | CASNRGDRGAPLHF
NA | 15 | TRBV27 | CASSATSGVVNEQFF
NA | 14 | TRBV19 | CASSPQGRNTEAFF
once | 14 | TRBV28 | CASSARDTSYEQYF
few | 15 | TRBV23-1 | CASSHPGQGIHEQFF
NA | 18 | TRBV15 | CATSRDVADRGGTGELFF
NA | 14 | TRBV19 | CASSITGVPSPLHF
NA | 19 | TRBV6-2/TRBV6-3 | CASSPVRPNRLAGSDTQYF
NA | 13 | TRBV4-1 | CASSFQDQETQYF
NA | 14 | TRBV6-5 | CASSFVGGRTEAFF
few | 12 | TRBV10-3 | CAISGSSGGYTF